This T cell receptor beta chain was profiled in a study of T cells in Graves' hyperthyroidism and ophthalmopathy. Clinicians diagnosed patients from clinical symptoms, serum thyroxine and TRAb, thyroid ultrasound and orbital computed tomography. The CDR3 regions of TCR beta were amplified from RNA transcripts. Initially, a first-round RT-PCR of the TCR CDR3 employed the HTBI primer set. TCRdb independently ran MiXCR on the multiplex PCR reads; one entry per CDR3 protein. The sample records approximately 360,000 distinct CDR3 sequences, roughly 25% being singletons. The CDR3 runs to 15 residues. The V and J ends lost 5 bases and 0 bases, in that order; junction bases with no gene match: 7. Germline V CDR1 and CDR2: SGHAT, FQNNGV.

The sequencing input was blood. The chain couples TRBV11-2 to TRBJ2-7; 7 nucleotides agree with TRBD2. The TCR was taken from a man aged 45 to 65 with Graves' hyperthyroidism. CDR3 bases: TGTGCCAGCAGCGGGAGCGGCGGGAGCTCCTACGAGCAGTACTTC. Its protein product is CASSGSGGSSYEQYF.